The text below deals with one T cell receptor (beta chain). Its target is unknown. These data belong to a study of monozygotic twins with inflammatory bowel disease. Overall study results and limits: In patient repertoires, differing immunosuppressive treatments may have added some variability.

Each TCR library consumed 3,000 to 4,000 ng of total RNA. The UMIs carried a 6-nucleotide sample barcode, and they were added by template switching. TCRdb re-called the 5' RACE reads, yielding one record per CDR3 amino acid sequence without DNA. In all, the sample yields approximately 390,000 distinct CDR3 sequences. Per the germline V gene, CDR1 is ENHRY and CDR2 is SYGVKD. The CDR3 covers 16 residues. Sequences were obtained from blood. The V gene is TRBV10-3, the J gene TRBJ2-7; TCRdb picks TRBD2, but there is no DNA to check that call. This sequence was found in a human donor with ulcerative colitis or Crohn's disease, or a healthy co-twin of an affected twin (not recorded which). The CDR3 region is CAISSTGTSGVGEQYF.